This TCR beta chain appears in the sequencing data of a study of OX40 agonist ivuxolimab in advanced cancers. In the study overall: Aged roughly 23 to 90 with a mean of about 63 years, they were about 80% male. Earlier treatment with anti-PD-1, anti-PD-L1 or anti-CTLA-4 was permitted, and over 35% had received some.

This CDR3 is 14 amino acids long. V was pared by 2 bases and J by 11 bases, with 18 bases between. Per germline, CDR1 LNHNV and CDR2 YYDKDF (reference sequence). Cycle 7 day 1, cycle 4 day 1, and baseline were the timepoints at which blood was sampled. Clones were read by immunoSEQ multiplex PCR, and TCRdb kept only the in-frame ones, dropping some. This repertoire shows tens of thousands of clones, just over 90% found once; its top ten account for 0.43%. This TCR was recovered from an adult with an advanced solid tumor such as melanoma, head and neck, liver or kidney cancer. Sequences were derived from CD4+ or CD8+ T cells sorted from blood, sampled in a trial of the OX40 agonist ivuxolimab. This chain joins TRBV15 and TRBJ1-1, with a possible D match to TRBD1 (5 bases). The CDR3, as DNA: TGTGCCACCAGCAGACGTGGGGGGGTGGAGATTGCTTTCTTT. It encodes CATSRRGGVEIAFF.